These T cell receptor beta chains were read from a single sample in a study of beta chain features in type 1 diabetes. Only in-frame clones appear in the TCRdb table, and some are missing; sequencing was by immunoSEQ multiplex PCR. The repertoire includes about 160,000 clones, about 8.1% of them detected once, and under 0.65% sits in the top ten. Sequenced: central memory CD4+ T cells from blood. Receptors originate from a young woman with type 1 diabetes. The CDR3 runs from the conserved cysteine through the conserved F or W. A D gene is named only where the DNA matches it firmly. The listing skips clone size in some rows; elsewhere it reads once, few, many or a size class.

TRBJ2-7	NA	TRBV18	TRBD2	TGTGCCAGCTCACCTGGGACTAGCGGGGTTGACGAGCAGTACTTC	CASSPGTSGVDEQYF
TRBJ2-4	few	TRBV7-9	TRBD2	TGTGCCAGCAGCCCGGGACTAGCTCCCAACATTCAGTACTTC	CASSPGLAPNIQYF
TRBJ2-7	NA	TRBV7-2	NA	TGTGCCAGCAGCGGACGGGGTTTTTTGGAGCAGTACTTC	CASSGRGFLEQYF
TRBJ1-1	NA	TRBV18	NA	TGTGCCAGCTCACCGGACTTGAACACTGAAGCTTTCTTT	CASSPDLNTEAFF
TRBJ1-4	few	TRBV28	TRBD1	TGTGCCAGCAGCCATACAGGGGGGGGCGAAAAACTGTTTTTT	CASSHTGGGEKLFF
TRBJ1-4	NA	TRBV29-1	TRBD1	TGCAGCGTTGAAGATCCGGGACAGGGATCGGAAAAACTGTTTTTT	CSVEDPGQGSEKLFF
TRBJ2-3	NA	TRBV30	TRBD2	TGTGCCTGGAGCATAGCGGGAGCCGATACGCAGTATTTT	CAWSIAGADTQYF
TRBJ2-6	many	TRBV4-2	TRBD2	TGTGCCAGCAGCCATGCACCGGGGGGTGGGGCCAACGTCCTGACTTTC	CASSHAPGGGANVLTF
TRBJ2-7	few	TRBV5-6	NA	TGTGCCAGCAGCCCGTTCAGGGGGGACGAGCAGTACTTC	CASSPFRGDEQYF
TRBJ2-7	NA	TRBV6-1	NA	TGTGCCAGCACCCGGGAGATTTTCTACGAGCAGTACTTC	CASTREIFYEQYF
TRBJ2-4	many	TRBV7-2	TRBD2	TGTGCCAGCAGCTTAGGCGCTAGCGGCAACATTCAGTACTTC	CASSLGASGNIQYF
TRBJ1-6	NA	TRBV21-1	NA	TGTGCCAGCAGCACCCTTGGGAGGCCTAGATCACCCCTCCACTTT	CASSTLGRPRSPLHF
TRBJ2-5	few	TRBV7-3	TRBD2	TGTGCCAGCAGCCCCACCGGGGCGGGAGGGGAGACCCAGTACTTC	CASSPTGAGGETQYF
TRBJ2-5	NA	TRBV5-1	TRBD1	TGCGCCAGCAGCTTGGGGGGACAGCCACAAGAGACCCAGTACTTC	CASSLGGQPQETQYF